One and the same sample provided the 9 T cell receptor beta chains below, sequenced in a study of radiotherapy plus CTLA-4 blockade in lung cancer. Assay used: immunoSEQ multiplex PCR; TCRdb lists only in-frame clones, some missing. Found here are tens of thousands of clones, around 87% of them singletons; the top ten hold 40%. The source was peripheral blood, collected from a patient treated with radiotherapy plus ipilimumab. The receptors originated from a human donor with non-small cell lung cancer that progressed on radiotherapy plus ipilimumab.

The chain couples TRBV14 to TRBJ1-5, with 7 bases identical to TRBD1. With 4 bases clipped from V and 5 bases from J, the junction kept 5 bases outside the gene matches. Germline lookup yields CDR1 SGHDN and CDR2 FVKESK. The CDR3 totals 14 residues. The CDR3: CASSLTGMDQPQHF. Here the CDR3 DNA reads TGTGCCAGCAGCCTGACAGGGATGGATCAGCCCCAGCATTTT.

Turning to this clone: The junction and the germline gene differ at one end; a read error may be behind it. Written as DNA, the CDR3 is TGTGCCAGCAGTGCCTGGACAGGGGCTAGACACCAACAGACCCAGTACTTC. The encoded protein is CASSAWTGARHQQTQYF. V and J are TRBV6-1 and TRBJ2-5, with 9 nucleotides matching TRBD1. Looked up from germline, CDR1 is MNHNS and CDR2 is SASEGT. This CDR3 is built from 17 residues.

This clone was seen just once. The chain has TRBV4-2 and TRBJ1-5; the D gene is possibly TRBD1 (5 bases). The germline V gene encodes CDR1 LGHNA and CDR2 YNFKEQ. This CDR3 has 18 amino acids. Trimming stripped 2 bases from V and 5 bases from J, with 22 bases between. CDR3 sequence: CASSQLIGAGEGDQPQHF. CDR3 nucleotide sequence: TGTGCCAGCAGCCAACTCATTGGGGCCGGGGAGGGCGATCAGCCCCAGCATTTT.

To note about this clone: At one end, the junction sequence differs from germline, possibly due to a read error. The chain employs TRBV19 and TRBJ1-2, with 8 nucleotides matching TRBD1. CDR1 and CDR2 from the germline V gene are LNHDA and SQIVND (reference sequence). CDR3 length: 14 amino acids. Here the CDR3 reads CASTIPGQAYGYTF. The DNA for the CDR3 is TGTGCCAGTACTATACCGGGACAGGCCTATGGCTACACCTTC.

This rearrangement joins TRBV10-3 to TRBJ2-7, with a weak D call TRBD2 (6 bases). This CDR3 is 14 amino acids long. Between the trimmed V and J ends, which lost 0 bases and 9 bases, there was a span of 15 bases. CDR1 and CDR2 (germline): ENHRY, SYGVKD. Here the CDR3 reads CAISESTRGNVQYV. The CDR3, as DNA: TGTGCCATCAGTGAGTCGACTCGGGGGAACGTGCAGTACGTC.

The chain is built from TRBV9 and TRBJ2-1, with a tentative D call TRBD2 (6 bases). Germline CDR1 is SGDLS and CDR2 is YYNGEE. Trimming shortened V by 3 bases and J by 9 bases, and 19 bases separated the two germline ends. The CDR3 sequence is 15 residues long. The CDR3 DNA is TGTGCCAGCAGCGATCGGGACTCCTTTATCTCTGAGCAGTTCTTC. Translated: CASSDRDSFISEQFF.

This clone was recorded once. The gene calls are TRBV28 and TRBJ1-2, with D possibly being TRBD1 (5 bases). The CDR3 spans 14 residues. Trimming took 4 bases from V and 8 from J, leaving 17 bases between them. Germline assignment: CDR1 MDHEN and CDR2 SYDVKM. The CDR3 protein is CASSSPGRGEGYTF. CDR3 bases: TGTGCCAGCAGTTCACCGGGACGAGGAGAGGGCTACACCTTC.

This chain uses TRBV5-4 with TRBJ2-1, with a possible D match to TRBD2 (6 bases). This CDR3 spans 15 amino acids. Germline V gene lookup returns CDR1 SGHNT and CDR2 YYREEE (reference sequence). V lost 0 bases, J lost 12 bases, and 19 bases lay in between. This CDR3 reads CASSLGIGPSAPQFF. In DNA, the CDR3 is TGTGCCAGCAGCTTGGGGATCGGTCCTAGCGCACCGCAGTTCTTC.

The chain recombines TRBV7-9 with TRBJ1-1, with 8 bases that match TRBD1. After removal of 5 bases from V and 0 bases from J, the junction contained 2 bases not matched to a gene. Germline CDR1 is SEHNR and CDR2 is FQNEAQ (reference sequence). This CDR3 region has 14 residues. DNA for the CDR3: TGTGCCAGCAGCCGGACAGGGATGAACACTGAAGCTTTCTTT. This sequence encodes CASSRTGMNTEAFF.